The clone carrying this T cell receptor beta chain has only a few counts. The V segment lost 7 bases and the J segment 7 bases; nucleotides outside the gene matches: 15. This CDR3 has 16 residues. CDR1 and CDR2 from the germline V gene are SGHKS and YYEKEE (reference sequence). This entry belongs to a study of CD8 T cells in ankylosing spondylitis. TCRdb re-analysed the 5' RACE reads in MiXCR, keeping a single row per CDR3 protein. Of 200,000 to 250,000 distinct CDR3 sequences in the sample, under 12% were seen once. The receptor was derived from a male donor with ankylosing spondylitis or in good health (not recorded which). V gene TRBV5-5 combines with J gene TRBJ2-2; 8 bases are a match to TRBD2. The sample taken for sequencing was blood, either unsorted or a sorted T cell fraction (not recorded which). CDR3 in amino acids: CASAYSSAGEDGELFF. The CDR3 bases are TGTGCCAGCGCCTATTCGTCAGCGGGGGAGGACGGGGAGCTGTTTTTT.